These 29 T cell receptor beta chains were sequenced from one sample in a study of T cells in Graves' hyperthyroidism and ophthalmopathy (dated by TCRdb to between 2018 and 2020). The library was generated by multiplex PCR. Sequencing used an Illumina HiSeq 2000. The TCR beta CDR3 regions were amplified from RNA transcripts. For the first round of RT-PCR on the TCR CDR3, the HTBI primer set was used together with the Qiagen OneStep RT-PCR kit. The raw public reads went through TCRdb reprocessing: fastp at Q25, MiXCR clone calling, in-frame beta chains kept. Rows with a matching CDR3 protein are joined into one entry that keeps the most common DNA and genes. In all, the sample holds about 320,000 distinct CDR3 sequences, and roughly 15% of those were seen once. The ten largest clones represent roughly a third of the sample. Sequencing used blood. The receptors derive from a man younger than 40 with Graves' hyperthyroidism.

This clonotype was detected many times. V and J are TRBV6-1 and TRBJ1-1, with a possible D match to TRBD1 (5 bases). Germline V gene sequence: CDR1 MNHNS, CDR2 SASEGT. The V and J ends lost 6 bases and 4 bases respectively, with 15 bases between them. This CDR3 has 14 amino acids. CDR3 sequence (DNA): TGTGCCAGCAGCCTCCGAGGGCAGGGCACTGAAGCTTTCTTT. This codes for CASSLRGQGTEAFF.

The genes are TRBV5-1 and TRBJ1-1, with D possibly TRBD1 on 6 matching bases. The CDR3 extends over 14 amino acids. Germline V gene data show CDR1 as SGHRS and CDR2 as YFSETQ. V was trimmed by 4 bases and J by 4 bases, leaving 14 bases between them. The DNA of the CDR3 is TGCGCCAGCAGCCAAGAGGGGGGGAGCACTGAAGCTTTCTTT. It specifies CASSQEGGSTEAFF. Full variable domain (rest looked up from reference TRBV5-1 and TRBJ1-1): KAGVTQTPRYLIKTRGQQVTLSCSPISGHRSVSWYQQTPGQGLQFLFEYFSETQRNKGNFPGRFSGRQFSNSRSEMNVSTLELGDSALYLCASSQEGGSTEAFFGQGTRLTVV.

This clonotype was detected only a few times. The chain combines TRBV5-1 with TRBJ2-6; no firm D call. Germline loops: CDR1 SGHRS, CDR2 YFSETQ. The CDR3 loop spans 14 amino acids. Trimming pared 2 bases from V and 4 bases from J, leaving 7 bases between. As DNA, the CDR3 is TGCGCCAGCAGCTTCACTCCCGGGGCCAACGTCCTGACTTTC. Protein sequence: CASSFTPGANVLTF. Full variable domain (rest looked up from reference TRBV5-1 and TRBJ2-6): KAGVTQTPRYLIKTRGQQVTLSCSPISGHRSVSWYQQTPGQGLQFLFEYFSETQRNKGNFPGRFSGRQFSNSRSEMNVSTLELGDSALYLCASSFTPGANVLTFGAGSRLTVL.

Many counts were recorded for this clonotype. The chain carries TRBV6-2 or TRBV6-3 and TRBJ2-5; unclear D gene. Looked up from germline, CDR1 is MNHEY and CDR2 is SVGEGT. Trimming removed 2 bases from V and 5 bases from J, with 12 bases in between. The CDR3 has 14 amino acids. The CDR3 DNA follows: TGTGCCAGCAGTTACCGGACGTCCGCGGAGACCCAGTACTTC. Protein sequence: CASSYRTSAETQYF.

This clonotype was counted a few times. The CDR3 DNA reads as TGTGCCAGCAGCTCAATACAGGGGATCAAGTACTACGAGCAGTACTTC. Its protein product is CASSSIQGIKYYEQYF. V gene TRBV5-6 combines with J gene TRBJ2-7; 7 bases line up with TRBD1. The J segment lost 3 bases and the V segment lost 3 bases, leaving 12 bases of the junction unmatched. Germline V lookup: CDR1 SGHDT, CDR2 YYEEEE. This CDR3 region has 16 residues.

This clonotype was observed a handful of times. This sequence joins TRBV13 and TRBJ2-1; TRBD1 might be the D (8 bases). The V end was cut by 6 bases, the J end by 9 bases, with 15 bases between. The CDR3 runs to 13 residues. Germline CDR1 PRHDT, CDR2 FYEKMQ (reference sequence). CDR3 bases: TGTGCCAGCAGTCCGAACAGGGGGGGTGAGCAGTTCTTC. Its protein is CASSPNRGGEQFF.

This clonotype turned up a few times. The chain joins TRBV6-2 or TRBV6-3 to TRBJ2-3; D might be TRBD2 (5 bases). V was pared by 6 bases and J by 8 bases, with 15 bases between. The CDR3 runs to 13 residues. Germline-derived CDR1 and CDR2 are MNHEY and SVGEGT. In DNA form, the CDR3 reads TGTGCCAGCAGCGCGATGAGGGATTCTACGCAGTATTTT. Amino acids: CASSAMRDSTQYF.

This clonotype came up a few times. The rearrangement uses TRBV20-1 and TRBJ2-7; 8 bases align to TRBD2. This CDR3 is 14 amino acids long. CDR1 and CDR2 (germline): DFQATT, SNEGSKA (reference sequence). V lost 6 bases, J lost 0 bases, and 7 bases stayed unmatched. The CDR3 loop is CSAPGLVDSYEQYF. Here the CDR3 DNA reads TGCAGTGCCCCGGGACTAGTTGACTCCTACGAGCAGTACTTC.

As concerns this clonotype: A read error may account for a junction end that differs from germline. This chain joins TRBV6-1 and TRBJ1-1; D remains ambiguous. Germline CDR1 reads MNHNS; CDR2 reads SASEGT. CDR3 length: 13 amino acids. CDR3 amino acids: CAGSEREDTEAFF. CDR3 sequence (DNA): TGTGCCGGCAGTGAACGGGAGGATACTGAAGCTTTCTTT.

This clonotype was counted ten times or more. The chain links TRBV3-1 to TRBJ1-1; tentative D call: TRBD1 (5 bases). This CDR3 has 13 residues. Deletions cut 4 bases from V and 7 bases from J, with 13 bases between. CDR1 and CDR2 (germline): LGHDT, YNNKEL (reference sequence). The CDR3, as DNA: TGTGCCAGCAGCCGAACGACAGTGGGTGAAGCTTTCTTT. Amino acids: CASSRTTVGEAFF. Full variable domain (rest looked up from reference TRBV3-1 and TRBJ1-1): DTAVSQTPKYLVTQMGNDKSIKCEQNLGHDTMYWYKQDSKKFLKIMFSYNNKELIINETVPNRFSPKSPDKAHLNLHINSLELGDSAVYFCASSRTTVGEAFFGQGTRLTVV.

In the case of this clonotype: This clone may be a read error of a much larger clone one base away. The genes are TRBV11-2 and TRBJ2-7; D perhaps matches TRBD2 (5 bases). Germline V lookup: CDR1 SGHAT, CDR2 FQNNGV. This CDR3 comprises 15 residues. DNA of the CDR3: TGTACCAGCAGCCGGGGTCGGCTTGTCTCCTACGAGCAGTACTTC. Translated, it gives CTSSRGRLVSYEQYF. Drawing the rest from reference TRBV11-2 and TRBJ2-7, the complete variable domain is EAGVAQSPRYKIIEKRQSVAFWCNPISGHATLYWYQQILGQGPKLLIQFQNNGVVDDSQLPKDRFSAERLKGVDSTLKIQPAKLEDSAVYLCTSSRGRLVSYEQYFGPGTRLTVT.

This clonotype has a count of ten or more. V and J are TRBV30 and TRBJ1-5; no clear D. CDR1 and CDR2 (germline): GTSNPN, SVGIG (reference sequence). V lost 0 bases and J 7 bases, leaving 10 bases between the germline ends. This CDR3 spans 13 amino acids. This CDR3 is CAWSVMAQQPQHF. The CDR3 DNA follows: TGTGCCTGGAGTGTTATGGCTCAACAGCCCCAGCATTTT.

This clonotype has ten or more counts. This sequence joins TRBV10-2 and TRBJ1-5; 8 bases fit TRBD1. This CDR3 region has 17 residues. CDR1 is WSHSY, CDR2 SAAADI, per germline. V trimming: 3 bases; J trimming: 7 bases; junction bases outside the gene matches: 14. Written as DNA, the CDR3 is TGCGCCAGCAGTGACCCCCCCCACGGACAGGGACGGCAGCCCCAGCATTTT. Protein: CASSDPPHGQGRQPQHF.

In this sample, this clonotype turned up many times. The chain carries TRBV27 and TRBJ2-3; 9 positions match TRBD1. Germline V lookup: CDR1 MNHEY, CDR2 SMNVEV (reference sequence). The CDR3 is 15 residues long. Germline trimming cut 5 bases from V and 4 bases from J; bases unmatched to any gene: 7. The CDR3 is CASSQLRDRADTQYF. The CDR3 region has the DNA TGTGCCAGCAGTCAGCTCCGGGACAGGGCAGATACGCAGTATTTT.

The rearrangement uses TRBV15 and TRBJ1-6; 9 nucleotides line up with TRBD1. Germline V gives CDR1 LNHNV, CDR2 YYDKDF (reference sequence). Trimming cost V 3 bases and J 9 bases; bases outside gene matches: 6. CDR3 size: 15 residues. In DNA form, the CDR3 reads TGTGCCACCAGCAGTCAACAGGGGGCAGGTTCACCCCTCCACTTT. Translated: CATSSQQGAGSPLHF.

This clonotype was recorded at least ten times. V and J are TRBV27 and TRBJ2-7; tentatively, D is TRBD2 (5 bases). This CDR3 contains 14 residues. V was trimmed by 2 bases and J by 2 bases, leaving 10 bases between them. Germline lookup yields CDR1 MNHEY and CDR2 SMNVEV (reference sequence). CDR3 protein: CASSLIASAYEQYF. The DNA for the CDR3 is TGTGCCAGCAGTTTAATAGCGAGCGCCTACGAGCAGTACTTC.

This sequence joins TRBV28 and TRBJ1-5; D may be TRBD1 (5 bases). Germline assignment: CDR1 MDHEN and CDR2 SYDVKM. This CDR3 region has 15 residues. Trimming shortened V by 2 bases and J by 5 bases, and 13 bases separated the two germline ends. As DNA, the CDR3 is TGTGCCAGCAGTTTAGAGGGGCAATGGGATCAGCCCCAGCATTTT. Translating it yields CASSLEGQWDQPQHF.

In the case of this clonotype: This may come from a read error, since a much larger clone is one base off. The V and J genes are TRBV3-1 and TRBJ2-2, with 12 positions matching TRBD2. CDR3 length: 19 amino acids. Germline assignment: CDR1 LGHDT and CDR2 YNNKEL (reference sequence). Losses at the gene ends were 4 bases for V and 3 bases for J; bases not matched to a gene: 12. CDR3: CASSRLRTSGKGYTGELFF. The CDR3 coding sequence is TGTGCCAGCAGCCGTCTAAGGACTAGCGGGAAAGGCTACACCGGGGAGCTGTTTTTT.

This clonotype was seen many times. The CDR3 spells CAWSVARTGKPGEQYF. In DNA, the CDR3 is TGTGCCTGGAGTGTAGCCAGGACAGGCAAACCGGGGGAGCAGTACTTC. This chain links TRBV30 with TRBJ2-7; 7 nucleotides agree with TRBD1. CDR3 size: 16 residues. CDR1 is GTSNPN, CDR2 SVGIG, per germline (reference sequence). V was clipped by 0 bases and J by 7 bases; unmatched bases: 15.

The count of this clonotype is one. This rearrangement joins TRBV19 to TRBJ2-7; D is uncertain. The CDR3 runs 13 residues. Germline CDR1 reads LNHDA; CDR2 reads SQIVND (reference sequence). Trimming cost V 0 bases and J 6 bases, with 9 bases left between them. The CDR3 bases are TGTGCCAGTAGTATAGACAGGCGGCTCGAGCAGTACTTC. Amino acids: CASSIDRRLEQYF.

This clonotype showed up many times. The chain links TRBV24-1 to TRBJ2-1; D remains ambiguous. V shed 4 bases and J shed 7 bases, with 10 bases lying between them. CDR1 and CDR2 from the germline V gene are KGHDR and SFDVKD. This CDR3 is built from 13 residues. Written as DNA, the CDR3 is TGTGCCACCAGTGACTCCGCCGGAAATGAGCAGTTCTTC. Protein product: CATSDSAGNEQFF.

There are a few counts of this clonotype. This sequence joins TRBV19 and TRBJ1-5, with D perhaps matching TRBD1 (5 bases). Trimming took off 2 bases at V and 5 bases at J, with 13 bases between the two ends. Germline V gene sequence: CDR1 LNHDA, CDR2 SQIVND (reference sequence). This CDR3 contains 15 residues. CDR3 region: CASSIFGRAHQPQHF. In nucleotides, the CDR3 is TGTGCCAGTAGTATATTCGGCAGGGCACATCAGCCCCAGCATTTT.

As concerns this clonotype: A read error may be the cause here, since a much bigger clone is one base away. It is likely a read error, because the conserved phenylalanine at the end of the CDR3 is missing. The V and J genes are TRBV29-1 and TRBJ1-1; no firm D call. V lost 7 bases to trimming and J lost 3 bases, with 12 bases between them. This CDR3 spans 12 amino acids. Germline CDR1 and CDR2: SQVTM and ANQGSEA. This chain's CDR3 is CSASTWDTEAFL. The CDR3 region has the DNA TGCAGCGCTAGTACCTGGGACACTGAAGCTTTCTTA.

This clonotype was seen repeatedly, ten times or more. This rearrangement joins TRBV3-1 to TRBJ1-3, with D hard to call. V dropped 7 bases and J dropped 4 bases, with 14 bases sitting between them. The germline V gene has CDR1 LGHDT and CDR2 YNNKEL (reference sequence). CDR3 length: 14 amino acids. The CDR3, as DNA: TGTGCCAGCAAGAAGTCCGACGGAGGAAACACCATATATTTT. Translating it yields CASKKSDGGNTIYF.

This clonotype was seen at least ten times. This chain connects TRBV10-3 to TRBJ2-3, with a weak D call TRBD2 (6 bases). The CDR3 length is 13 residues. V was cut by 8 bases and J by 6 bases, with 15 bases left in between. The germline gives CDR1 ENHRY, CDR2 SYGVKD. The DNA for the CDR3 is TGTGCCATCTGGCGGGGCGAGGGGGATACGCAGTATTTT. Translating gives CAIWRGEGDTQYF.

Comment on this clonotype: A much larger clone differs from this one at a single base, so this may be a read error. This sequence joins TRBV7-2 and TRBJ2-1; D remains unclear. The J call is doubtful: the DNA matches TRBJ2-7 better. CDR3 length: 16 residues. Germline V gives CDR1 SGHTA, CDR2 FQGNSA. DNA for the CDR3: TGTGCCAGTTGCCCTCGGAGTGCGATAACCTACAATGAGCAGTACTTC. Protein product: CASCPRSAITYNEQYF.

This clonotype came up a few times. The chain is built from TRBV2 and TRBJ2-7, with TRBD1 identical over 8 bases. Germline trimming cut 5 bases from V and 2 bases from J; bases unmatched to any gene: 5. CDR1 is SNHLY and CDR2 is FYNNEI in the germline V gene. This CDR3 comprises 14 residues. In nucleotides, the CDR3 is TGTGCCAGCAGTTGGACAGGGATTGCCTACGAGCAGTACTTC. This gives the protein CASSWTGIAYEQYF.

This clonotype showed up many times. This chain connects TRBV5-1 to TRBJ2-1; D unclear. The V end lost 1 base, the J end lost 0 bases, and 5 bases lay between the germline ends. Germline V gene sequence: CDR1 SGHRS, CDR2 YFSETQ. The CDR3 contains 14 residues. CDR3 sequence: CASSLSDSYNEQFF. In nucleotides, the CDR3 is TGCGCCAGCAGCTTGAGTGACTCCTACAATGAGCAGTTCTTC.

This clonotype has only a few counts. The chain joins TRBV5-1 to TRBJ2-4; TRBD2 is a possible D gene (5 bases). CDR1 and CDR2 (germline): SGHRS, YFSETQ. V was trimmed by 4 bases and J by 1 base, leaving 12 bases between them. The CDR3 sequence is 15 residues long. Here the CDR3 DNA reads TGCGCCAGCAGCCCACTACCGGGGGCCAAAAACATTCAGTACTTC. It is translated as CASSPLPGAKNIQYF.